One sample yielded the 21 T cell receptor beta chains listed below, sequenced in a study of blood T cell repertoires in COVID-19. The assay was immunoSEQ multiplex PCR, and TCRdb's table has in-frame clones only and misses some. In the table there are about 150,000 clones, about four fifths of which are singletons. Sequencing was performed on peripheral blood. The receptors derive from a woman aged 80 or over with acute or convalescent COVID-19.

V usage is TRBV15 and J usage is TRBJ2-3; TRBD2 matches 8 bases. CDR3 length equals 16 residues. The junction had 8 bases not matched to a gene; V was cut back by 1 base and J by 5 bases. Germline V CDR1 and CDR2: LNHNV, YYDKDF (reference sequence). CDR3 nucleotides: TGTGCCACCAGCAGAGGTACTAGCGGCTCCGGAGATACGCAGTATTTT. The encoded protein is CATSRGTSGSGDTQYF.

The count of this clone is one. The chain couples TRBV6-1 to TRBJ2-7; 8 bases agree with TRBD1. J gave up 2 bases and V 4 bases, and 10 bases lay outside the gene matches. Germline-derived CDR1 and CDR2 are MNHNS and SASEGT. The CDR3 totals 16 residues. The CDR3 protein is CASSVVSYRGAYEQYF. CDR3 bases: TGTGCCAGCAGTGTAGTTTCATACAGGGGGGCCTACGAGCAGTACTTC.

The genes are TRBV5-6 and TRBJ2-2; D unclear. There are 14 residues in the CDR3. V lost 2 bases and J 9 bases, leaving 14 bases between the germline ends. Germline V gives CDR1 SGHDT, CDR2 YYEEEE. The CDR3 coding sequence is TGTGCCAGCAGCTTCCGTGTGCTCACTCGGGAGCTGTTTTTT. Its protein is CASSFRVLTRELFF.

The chain couples TRBV7-2 to TRBJ2-5, with TRBD2 matching over 15 bases. Germline lookup yields CDR1 SGHTA and CDR2 FQGNSA. V lost 1 base, J lost 3 bases, and 3 bases stayed unmatched. The CDR3 is made up of 17 amino acids. DNA for the CDR3: TGTGCCAGCAGCTTAGAAAGGACTAGCGGGGGGGAAGAGACCCAGTACTTC. This gives the protein CASSLERTSGGEETQYF.

The count of this clone is one. This sequence joins TRBV4-1 and TRBJ2-4, with D possibly TRBD1 on 6 matching bases. Germline V gene lookup returns CDR1 MGHRA and CDR2 YSYEKL. Trimming removed 0 bases from V and 4 bases from J, with 7 bases in between. The CDR3 spans 14 residues. CDR3 in amino acids: CASSQEGAKNIQYF. The CDR3 nucleotides read TGCGCCAGCAGCCAAGAGGGGGCTAAAAACATTCAGTACTTC.

This chain links TRBV4-3 with TRBJ2-7; 7 bases are a match to TRBD2. The ends lost 0 bases at V and 4 bases at J; junction bases unmatched: 9. CDR3 length: 16 residues. Germline V gene lookup returns CDR1 LGHNA and CDR2 YSLEER. CDR3 DNA: TGCGCCAGCAGCCAAGATCTTTCTCTAGCGGATTACGAGCAGTACTTC. Its translation is CASSQDLSLADYEQYF.

This CDR3 is CASSTTGTGDGYTF. The CDR3 DNA sequence: TGTGCCAGTAGTACAACCGGGACTGGGGATGGCTACACCTTC. This chain joins TRBV19 and TRBJ1-2; D may be TRBD1 (5 bases). Germline lookup yields CDR1 LNHDA and CDR2 SQIVND (reference sequence). The CDR3 runs 14 residues. The V end was cut by 4 bases, the J end by 6 bases, with 15 bases between.

This clone has more than one count but fewer than ten. CDR3 bases: TGTGCCAGCGGACTAGGGACAGGGGTTAACGAGCAGTACTTC. Its protein product is CASGLGTGVNEQYF. The V call is TRBV5-8, the J call TRBJ2-7, with 10 positions matching TRBD1. CDR3 length: 14 amino acids. J lost 5 bases, V lost 7 bases, and 9 bases had no gene match. CDR1 and CDR2 from the germline V gene are SGHTS and YDEGEE.

The chain combines TRBV24-1 with TRBJ2-3; D not certain. Germline-derived CDR1 and CDR2 are KGHDR and SFDVKD. V was trimmed by 5 bases and J by 7 bases, leaving 6 bases between them. The CDR3 spans 11 residues. CDR3 protein: CATSAANTQYF. The CDR3 DNA reads as TGTGCCACCAGTGCCGCGAATACGCAGTATTTT.

The rearrangement joins TRBV2 to TRBJ2-2, with D possibly matching TRBD2 (6 bases). The CDR3 spans 14 residues. CDR1 is SNHLY and CDR2 is FYNNEI in the germline V gene. V gave up 10 bases and J gave up 6 bases, with 18 bases separating them. The CDR3 region is CATTRDSTPGELFF. The CDR3 nucleotides are TGTGCCACGACTCGGGACTCCACCCCCGGGGAGCTGTTTTTT.

The chain is built from TRBV6-5 and TRBJ1-6, with no clear D. The CDR3 is made up of 15 amino acids. Trimming shortened V by 0 bases and J by 9 bases, and 12 bases separated the two germline ends. Germline lookup yields CDR1 MNHEY and CDR2 SVGAGI. In DNA form, the CDR3 reads TGTGCCAGCAGTTACTCGACTGGGTACGGTTCACCCCTCCACTTT. Protein: CASSYSTGYGSPLHF.

This clone was observed a handful of times. V is TRBV5-4 and J is TRBJ1-2, with TRBD1 as a possible D gene (6 bases). Germline V gene sequence: CDR1 SGHNT, CDR2 YYREEE (reference sequence). V lost 0 bases to trimming and J lost 0 bases, with 12 bases between them. The CDR3 is 16 residues long. CDR3 nucleotide sequence: TGTGCCAGCAGCTTGGCCGAGAACAGGGCTAACTATGGCTACACCTTC. Protein product: CASSLAENRANYGYTF.

The rearrangement uses TRBV21-1 and TRBJ1-5; TRBD1, the D gene given by the table, was not confirmed from the DNA. TRBV21-1 is shown as a pseudogene. CDR3 length: 20 residues. DNA of the CDR3: TGTGCCAGCACCCAAAGAAAATGGGACAGGGGAACGAGGGGCAATCAGCCCCAGCATTTT. This codes for CASTQRKWDRGTRGNQPQHF.

The chain has TRBV5-6 and TRBJ1-6; the match to TRBD1 covers 10 bases. The CDR3 length is 15 residues. V gave up 5 bases and J gave up 7 bases; unmatched junction bases: 6. CDR1 is SGHDT and CDR2 is YYEEEE in the germline V gene. CDR3 in DNA: TGTGCCAGCAGTTATGGGACAGGGGACAATTCACCCCTCCACTTT. It codes for CASSYGTGDNSPLHF. The full variable domain, completed using reference TRBV5-6 and TRBJ1-6, is DAGVTQSPTHLIKTRGQQVTLRCSPKSGHDTVSWYQQALGQGPQFIFQYYEEEERQRGNFPDRFSGHQFPNYSSELNVNALLLGDSALYLCASSYGTGDNSPLHFGNGTRLTVT.

DNA for the CDR3: TGTGCCAGTAGTAAAGGACAGGGGGGCAGCTCGATCACTGAAGCTTTCTTT. It specifies CASSKGQGGSSITEAFF. The chain recombines TRBV19 with TRBJ1-1, with 10 bases identical to TRBD1. The trim removed 4 bases at V and 4 bases at J, leaving 12 bases unmatched. Germline CDR1 LNHDA, CDR2 SQIVND (reference sequence). The CDR3 is 17 amino acids.

The genes are TRBV6-2 or TRBV6-3 and TRBJ2-7; D is undetermined. V lost 5 bases and J 3 bases, leaving 8 bases between the germline ends. This CDR3 is built from 12 residues. The V gene's germline CDR1 is MNHEY and CDR2 SVGEGT. CDR3 DNA: TGTGCCAGCAGTCCGGTTGGCTACGAGCAGTACTTC. Translating gives CASSPVGYEQYF.

The gene calls are TRBV16 and TRBJ2-3; D is unresolved. Germline V lookup: CDR1 KGHSY, CDR2 FQNENV. Trimming took 0 bases from V and 2 from J, leaving 12 bases between them. This CDR3 has 16 amino acids. CDR3 amino acids: CASSQSWAANTDTQYF. As DNA, the CDR3 is TGTGCCAGCAGCCAATCATGGGCAGCTAACACAGATACGCAGTATTTT.

The table lists this clone with a count of one. The chain links TRBV7-9 to TRBJ2-7, with TRBD1 matching over 7 bases. Germline assignment: CDR1 SEHNR and CDR2 FQNEAQ (reference sequence). The trim removed 5 bases at V and 5 bases at J, leaving 12 bases unmatched. CDR3 size: 15 residues. CDR3 loop: CASSTDRVLSNEQYF. In DNA form, the CDR3 reads TGTGCCAGCAGCACCGACAGGGTTTTATCCAACGAGCAGTACTTC.

The chain is built from TRBV6-5 and TRBJ2-3, with 7 bases lining up with TRBD2. In germline, CDR1 is MNHEY, CDR2 SVGAGI. The CDR3 loop spans 14 amino acids. Trimming removed 6 bases from V and 5 bases from J; junction bases left unmatched: 8. CDR3 loop: CASRVSWGGDTQYF. CDR3 coding DNA: TGTGCCAGCAGAGTTTCGTGGGGGGGAGATACGCAGTATTTT.

J is TRBJ1-1 and V is TRBV6-2 or TRBV6-3; D may be TRBD1 (5 bases). The germline V gene encodes CDR1 MNHEY and CDR2 SVGEGT. The CDR3 is 14 amino acids. The V and J ends lost 5 bases and 1 base respectively, with 11 bases between them. In DNA, the CDR3 is TGTGCCAGCAGTCACACCCAGGGGAACACTGAAGCTTTCTTT. Protein: CASSHTQGNTEAFF.

The genes are TRBV4-3 and TRBJ2-7; D is ambiguous. There are 14 residues in the CDR3. Germline CDR1 LGHNA, CDR2 YSLEER. Trimming pared 3 bases from V and 0 bases from J, leaving 9 bases between. CDR3 bases: TGCGCCAGCAGCCAGTTCAGAGGCTCCTACGAGCAGTACTTC. It yields the protein CASSQFRGSYEQYF.